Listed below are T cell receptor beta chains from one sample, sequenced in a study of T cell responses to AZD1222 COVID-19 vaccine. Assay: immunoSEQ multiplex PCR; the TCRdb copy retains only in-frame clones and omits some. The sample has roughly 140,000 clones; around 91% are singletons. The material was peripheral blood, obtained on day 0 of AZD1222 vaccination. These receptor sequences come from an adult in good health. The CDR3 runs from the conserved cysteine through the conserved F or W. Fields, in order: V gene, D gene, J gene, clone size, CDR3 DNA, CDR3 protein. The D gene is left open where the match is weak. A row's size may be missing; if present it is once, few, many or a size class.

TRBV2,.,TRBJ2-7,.,TGTGCCAGCAGTAGGGAAGGGATCAGCCTAACCTTCTACGAGCAGTACTTC,CASSREGISLTFYEQYF
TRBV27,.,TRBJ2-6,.,TGTGCCAGCACAACCCTAAGCTCTGGGGCCAACGTCCTGACTTTC,CASTTLSSGANVLTF
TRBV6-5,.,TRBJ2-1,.,TGTGCCAGCAGTTACTCGCCAGTGGCCTACAATGAGCAGTTCTTC,CASSYSPVAYNEQFF
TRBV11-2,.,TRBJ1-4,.,TGTGCCAGCAGCTACCCCGGGACGGGTGAAAAACTGTTTTTT,CASSYPGTGEKLFF
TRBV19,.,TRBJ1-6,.,TGTGCCAGTAGACCTACAGGAATTTTAACTTCCAGTTCACCCCTCCACTTT,CASRPTGILTSSSPLHF
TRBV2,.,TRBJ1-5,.,TGTGCCAGCAGCGTCGACAGTTCCTATCAGCCCCAGCATTTT,CASSVDSSYQPQHF
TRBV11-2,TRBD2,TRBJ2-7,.,TGTGCCAGCAGCTCCGGGAGCGGGACCTCCTACGAGCAGTACTTC,CASSSGSGTSYEQYF
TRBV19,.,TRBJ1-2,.,TGTGCCAGTACCACCGGAGGGGAGGCGAACTATGGCTACACCTTC,CASTTGGEANYGYTF
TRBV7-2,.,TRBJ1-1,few,TGTGCCAGCAGCCCGATCGGACACAACACTGAAGCTTTCTTT,CASSPIGHNTEAFF
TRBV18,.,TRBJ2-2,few,TGTGCCAGCTCCCCCGGGTCTCGACATACCGGGGAGCTGTTTTTT,CASSPGSRHTGELFF
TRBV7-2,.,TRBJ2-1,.,TGTGCCAGCAGCGGGGAGTTGGGGGTTTACAATGAGCAGTTCTTC,CASSGELGVYNEQFF
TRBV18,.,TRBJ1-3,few,TGTGCCAGCTCACGGTCTAACGGAAACACCATATATTTT,CASSRSNGNTIYF
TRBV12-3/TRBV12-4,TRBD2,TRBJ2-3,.,TGTGCCAGCAGTTTATTGGGACTAGCCTCGAATTTT,CASSLLGLASNF
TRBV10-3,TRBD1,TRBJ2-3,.,TGTGCCATCAGGCCCGGGACAGGTGGCACAGATACGCAGTATTTT,CAIRPGTGGTDTQYF
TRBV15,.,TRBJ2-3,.,TGTGCCACCAGCTCCCGGGACATTTACACAGATACGCAGTATTTT,CATSSRDIYTDTQYF
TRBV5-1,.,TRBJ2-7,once,TGCGCCAGCGCCAGAGAGGGGCAAACTCGCTACGAGCAGTACTTC,CASAREGQTRYEQYF
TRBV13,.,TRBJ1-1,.,TGTGCCAGCAGCTCTGGGGGCAGGGGCACTGAAGCTTTCTTT,CASSSGGRGTEAFF
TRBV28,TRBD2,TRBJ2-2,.,TGTGCCAGCAGTTTATGGTTAGCGGGAGAAGGGGAGCTGTTTTTT,CASSLWLAGEGELFF
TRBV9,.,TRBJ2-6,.,TGTGCCAGCAGCGCGGTTGCTGGGGCCAACGTCCTGACTTTC,CASSAVAGANVLTF
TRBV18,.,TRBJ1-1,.,TGTGCCAGCTCACCACCCTGGGGGCGAAGGAACACTGAAGCTTTCTTT,CASSPPWGRRNTEAFF
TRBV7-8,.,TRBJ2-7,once,TGTGCCAGCAGCGGGTACGTAGGGACCTACGAGCAGTACTTC,CASSGYVGTYEQYF
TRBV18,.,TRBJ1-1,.,TGTGCCAGCTCACCCGAGGAGCTGAACACTGAAGCTTTCTTT,CASSPEELNTEAFF
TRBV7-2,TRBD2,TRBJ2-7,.,TGTGCCAGCAGCTCTCAGCGGGGAGGACTCTACGAGCAGTACTTC,CASSSQRGGLYEQYF
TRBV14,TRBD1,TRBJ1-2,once,TGTGCCAGCAGCCAAGCCCAGGGGGCCCGGCATGGCTACACCTTC,CASSQAQGARHGYTF
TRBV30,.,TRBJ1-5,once,TGTGCCTGGAGCAAAGGGCCCCCCCTGGATCAGCCCCAGCATTTT,CAWSKGPPLDQPQHF
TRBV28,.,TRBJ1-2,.,TGTGCCAGCAGTTTAGGGCCTAACTATGGCTACACCTTC,CASSLGPNYGYTF
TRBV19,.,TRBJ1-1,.,TGTGCCAGTAGTATATTACAGGGCGGGAACACTGAAGCTTTCTTT,CASSILQGGNTEAFF
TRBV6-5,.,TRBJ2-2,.,TGTGCCAGCAGGCCAGGACAGAACACCGGGGAGCTGTTTTTT,CASRPGQNTGELFF
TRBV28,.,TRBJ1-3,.,TGTGCCAGCAGTCCTAGGGGTCCCCTAAGCTCTGGAAACACCATATATTTT,CASSPRGPLSSGNTIYF
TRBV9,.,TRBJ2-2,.,TGTGCCAGCAGCGTAGGTCTCACATCGAACACCGGGGAGCTGTTTTTT,CASSVGLTSNTGELFF
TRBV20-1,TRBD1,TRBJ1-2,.,TGCAGTGCTAGGAGACAGGGTGGCTACACCTTC,CSARRQGGYTF
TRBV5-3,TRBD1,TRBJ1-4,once,TGTGCCAGAAGACCCACACAGGGGGATGGTGAAAAACTGTTTTTT,CARRPTQGDGEKLFF
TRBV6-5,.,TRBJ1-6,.,TGTGCCAGCAGCTTCAGTGACTATAATTCACCCCTCCACTTT,CASSFSDYNSPLHF
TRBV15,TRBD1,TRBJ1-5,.,TGTGCCACCAGGGGTGACAGGGGCTATGATCAGCCCCAGCATTTT,CATRGDRGYDQPQHF
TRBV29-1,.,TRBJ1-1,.,TGCAGCGGACACAGAACGAACACTGAAGCTTTCTTT,CSGHRTNTEAFF
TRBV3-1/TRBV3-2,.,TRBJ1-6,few,TGTGCCAGCAGCCAAGGCGGGGTGTCCTCCTATAATTCACCCCTCCACTTT,CASSQGGVSSYNSPLHF
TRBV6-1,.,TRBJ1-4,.,TGTGCCAGCAGTGAAAGAGATAGTTGGGGTGAAAAACTGTTTTTT,CASSERDSWGEKLFF
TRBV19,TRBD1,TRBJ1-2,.,TGTGCCAGTAGTATAGGCCCCGGCAGGGGGGAAACTGGCTACACCTTC,CASSIGPGRGETGYTF
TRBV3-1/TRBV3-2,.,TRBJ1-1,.,TGTGCCAGCAGCCCGAATTTAGGACAGAGTAGCATGAACACTGAAGCTTTCTTT,CASSPNLGQSSMNTEAFF
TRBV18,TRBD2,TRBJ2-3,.,TGTGCCAGCTCGCCTACTAGCGGGCGTATCACAGATACGCAGTATTTT,CASSPTSGRITDTQYF
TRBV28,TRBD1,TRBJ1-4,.,TGTGCCAGCAGAGGGGGCGCAGGTGAAAAACTGTTTTTT,CASRGGAGEKLFF
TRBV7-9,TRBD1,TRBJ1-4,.,TGTGCCAGCAGCTCGACAGGGGGAAATGAAAAACTGTTTTTT,CASSSTGGNEKLFF
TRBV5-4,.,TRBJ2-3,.,TGTGCCAGCAGCCAAACGGCTGCGAGCACAGATACGCAGTATTTT,CASSQTAASTDTQYF
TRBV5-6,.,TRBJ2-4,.,TGTGCCAGCAGCTTGACAGGGCTGGCCAAAAACATTCAGTACTTC,CASSLTGLAKNIQYF
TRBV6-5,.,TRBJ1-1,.,TGTGCCAGCAAGAGGGACGGCATGAACACTGAAGCTTTCTTT,CASKRDGMNTEAFF
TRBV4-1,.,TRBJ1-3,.,TGCGCCAGCAGCCTACTCTCTATTCGGGCAGGTGGAAACACCATATATTTT,CASSLLSIRAGGNTIYF
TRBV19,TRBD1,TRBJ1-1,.,TGTGCCAGTAGTAAGGTCCCGGGACAGGGATCAACTGAAGCTTTCTTT,CASSKVPGQGSTEAFF
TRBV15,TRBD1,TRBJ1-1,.,TGTGCCACCAGCAGAGATTTTGGGACAGTTGAAGCTTTCTTT,CATSRDFGTVEAFF
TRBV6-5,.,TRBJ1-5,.,TGTGCCAGCCGAGACACCCACATCTTTCAGCCCCAGCATTTT,CASRDTHIFQPQHF
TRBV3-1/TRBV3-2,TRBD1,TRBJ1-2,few,TGTGCCAGCAGCCATACGACAGGGGATTCTGGCTACACCTTC,CASSHTTGDSGYTF
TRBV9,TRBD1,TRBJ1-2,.,TGTGCCAGCAGCCAGCTCCCGGGACAGGGCTCCTATGGCTACACCTTC,CASSQLPGQGSYGYTF
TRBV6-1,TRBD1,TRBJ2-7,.,TGTGCCAGCAGTGAACGAGGTGGGGACAGGGTCTGGGAGCAGTACTTC,CASSERGGDRVWEQYF
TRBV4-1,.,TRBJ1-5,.,TGCGCCAGCTCGCGGGGGGGCTTGGGCAATCAGCCCCAGCATTTT,CASSRGGLGNQPQHF
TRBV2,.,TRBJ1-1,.,TGTGCCAGCATCGTAGCTAATATGAACACTGAAGCTTTCTTT,CASIVANMNTEAFF
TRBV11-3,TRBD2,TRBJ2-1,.,TGTGCCAGCAGCTTAGTGTCTAGCGGGGCTGAGCAGTTCTTC,CASSLVSSGAEQFF
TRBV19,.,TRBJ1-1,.,TGTGCCAGTAGTTTAAGACAGGTAACGACTGAAGCTTTCTTT,CASSLRQVTTEAFF
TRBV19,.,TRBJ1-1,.,TGTGCCAGTAGTATTCCCCCGATGAACACTGAAGCTTTCTTT,CASSIPPMNTEAFF